This TCR beta chain was sequenced for a study of blood T cell repertoires in COVID-19. V was pared by 2 bases and J by 4 bases, with 7 bases of the junction left unmatched. Germline V gene lookup returns CDR1 KGHSH and CDR2 LQKENI. The CDR3 runs 15 residues. This table comes from immunoSEQ multiplex PCR, and its TCRdb copy is limited to in-frame clones, with some not included. The sample holds 150,000 or so clones, roughly 90% seen once. Input material: peripheral blood. The V gene is TRBV18, the J gene TRBJ1-2, with 7 bases that match TRBD1. This TCR was sampled from a man in his sixties with acute or convalescent COVID-19. In DNA form, the CDR3 reads TGTGCCAGCTCACCAGGGCGGGACAGACTCTATGGCTACACCTTC. This gives the protein CASSPGRDRLYGYTF.